These T cell receptor beta chains were read from a single sample in a study of OX40 agonist ivuxolimab in advanced cancers. Using immunoSEQ multiplex PCR, the repertoire was profiled, and TCRdb retains in-frame clones only, with some absent. The profile shows roughly 54,000 clones, around four fifths of them singletons. The sample was CD4+ or CD8+ T cells sorted from blood, taken in a trial of the OX40 agonist ivuxolimab. The source of these receptors is an adult with an advanced solid tumor such as melanoma, head and neck, liver or kidney cancer. CDR3s include the opening cysteine and the closing phenylalanine or tryptophan. The D gene is left open where the match is weak. The size entry is marked missing in some rows and otherwise reads once, few, many or a size class.

j_call	clone_size	v_call	cdr3_length	d_call	cdr3_nt	cdr3_aa
TRBJ2-7	.	TRBV29-1	14	.	TGCAGCGTTGCCCCCGTCCCCGACTCCTACGAGCAGTACTTC	CSVAPVPDSYEQYF
TRBJ2-1	.	TRBV11-1	14	TRBD1	TGTGCCACGCGACAGGGGCTTAACGACAATGAGCAGTTCTTC	CATRQGLNDNEQFF
TRBJ2-3	once	TRBV7-3	18	TRBD1	TGTGCCAGGAACAGGGGGCCCTCGGGCGGGAGCGGCACAGATACGCAGTATTTT	CARNRGPSGGSGTDTQYF
TRBJ2-5	few	TRBV5-1	15	.	TGCGCCAGCAGTCTCTCGGGACGGGGGAGGTCGGCCCAGTACTTC	CASSLSGRGRSAQYF
TRBJ1-1	.	TRBV14	17	TRBD1	TGTGCCAGCAGCCAAGTATACTCGGGACAGAGCTACACTGAAGCTTTCTTT	CASSQVYSGQSYTEAFF
TRBJ2-2	.	TRBV14	20	TRBD2	TGTGCCAGCAGCTATCTCCACAGGGGTTTTAGCGGGAGGTCCACCGGGGAGCTGTTTTTT	CASSYLHRGFSGRSTGELFF
TRBJ2-5	.	TRBV7-6	14	.	TGTGCCAGCAGCCCCCTAGGACCTCAAGAGACCCAGTACTTC	CASSPLGPQETQYF
TRBJ2-7	.	TRBV5-4	16	TRBD1	TGTGCCAGCAGCTTGGGGGGACAGGGGGCGGCCTACGAGCAGTACTTC	CASSLGGQGAAYEQYF
TRBJ1-4	.	TRBV5-1	15	TRBD1	TGCGCCAGCAGCTTACAGACAGGGGATAATGAAAAACTGTTTTTT	CASSLQTGDNEKLFF
TRBJ2-2	.	TRBV27	15	TRBD1	TGTGCCAGCAGTAATACAGGGGGCGCCCCCGGGGAGCTGTTTTTT	CASSNTGGAPGELFF
TRBJ1-3	.	TRBV20-1	11	.	TGCAGTGCTACTACCAGTAACACCATATATTTT	CSATTSNTIYF
TRBJ2-2	.	TRBV28	15	.	TGTGCCAGCAGTCCACGGGATCTCAGGACCGGGGAGCTGTTTTTT	CASSPRDLRTGELFF
TRBJ2-1	.	TRBV18	17	TRBD2	TGTGCCAGCTCACCACCTATTAGCGGGAGGGCCTTGAATGAGCAGTTCTTC	CASSPPISGRALNEQFF
TRBJ2-5	.	TRBV7-7	12	.	TGTGCCAGCAGCACAGACGGGGACCCCCAGTACTTC	CASSTDGDPQYF
TRBJ2-3	.	TRBV19	15	.	TGTGCCAGTAAAGAGGAGGGGGCGAGCACAGATACGCAGTATTTT	CASKEEGASTDTQYF
TRBJ2-5	.	TRBV6-5	14	.	TGTGCCAGCAGTTTCGGGGAAACTTCAGAGACCCAGTACTTC	CASSFGETSETQYF
TRBJ2-2	.	TRBV9	18	TRBD1	TGTGCCAGCAGCGTAGTAGGGGGCAGGCTCTCGAACACCGGGGAGCTGTTTTTT	CASSVVGGRLSNTGELFF
TRBJ1-5	.	TRBV2	15	.	TGTGCCAGCAGTGACGGGGGTAATAGCAATCAGCCCCAGCATTTT	CASSDGGNSNQPQHF
TRBJ1-1	few	TRBV30	11	.	TGTGCCTGGAGTGTACAGTCTGAAGCTTTCTTT	CAWSVQSEAFF
TRBJ1-4	.	TRBV10-3	12	.	TGTGCCATCAGTAAGGAAAATGAAAAACTGTTTTTT	CAISKENEKLFF
TRBJ2-1	.	TRBV7-9	16	TRBD2	TGTGCCAGCAGCTTAGCCGCTAGCGGAGGGGCCGATGAGCAGTTCTTC	CASSLAASGGADEQFF
TRBJ2-1	.	TRBV29-1	11	.	TGCAGCGTTGGGGACGGCAATGAGCAGTTCTTC	CSVGDGNEQFF
TRBJ2-3	.	TRBV2	14	TRBD1	TGTGCCAACAGCCGGGACAGGGCAGTTGATACGCAGTATTTT	CANSRDRAVDTQYF
TRBJ2-7	once	TRBV6-6	15	.	TGTGCCAGCAGGGCGGGGGCACCCTTGGGCTACGAGCAGTACTTC	CASRAGAPLGYEQYF
TRBJ1-4	.	TRBV6-6	15	.	TGTGCCAGCAGTTACTCAGTAGGGCTGAGCGAAAAACTGTTTTTT	CASSYSVGLSEKLFF
TRBJ2-2	.	TRBV29-1	14	.	TGCAGCGTTGTGTGGCAGGCTATAACCGGGGAGCTGTTTTTT	CSVVWQAITGELFF
TRBJ1-1	.	TRBV5-8	13	.	TGTGCCAGCAGAGTTAACGGGGAAACTGAAGCTTTCTTT	CASRVNGETEAFF
TRBJ1-6	.	TRBV27	15	TRBD1	TGTGCCAGCAGTTTTTCAGGGGGGCGAACTTCACCCCTCCACTTT	CASSFSGGRTSPLHF
TRBJ2-3	.	TRBV5-1	14	.	TGCGCCAGCGGGTCCGGACTATCCACAGATACGCAGTATTTT	CASGSGLSTDTQYF
TRBJ1-1	.	TRBV5-1	14	.	TGCGCCAGCAGCTTGGAAACGGCGAACACTGAAGCTTTCTTT	CASSLETANTEAFF
TRBJ2-1	.	TRBV5-4	16	TRBD2	TGTGCCAGCAGCGCACTAACTAGCGGAAGATACAATGAGCAGTTCTTC	CASSALTSGRYNEQFF
TRBJ2-7	.	TRBV6-5	13	TRBD2	TGTGCCAGCAGTCCGGGACTAGGCTACGAGCAGTACTTC	CASSPGLGYEQYF
TRBJ2-1	once	TRBV5-6	18	.	TGTGCCAGCAGCTTGGGTGGTGCGGGACCAAGCTCCTACAATGAGCAGTTCTTC	CASSLGGAGPSSYNEQFF
TRBJ2-7	.	TRBV6-5	15	TRBD1	TGTGCCAGCAGACCGCAGGGGGCGCGCACCTACGAGCAGTACTTC	CASRPQGARTYEQYF
TRBJ2-7	.	TRBV6-6	15	TRBD2	TGTGCCAGCAGTTGGGGGACTAGCGGGACGTACGAGCAGTACTTC	CASSWGTSGTYEQYF
TRBJ1-1	.	TRBV27	14	.	TGTGCCAGCAGTGGGTGTCGGATGAACACTGAAGCTTTCTTT	CASSGCRMNTEAFF
TRBJ2-5	.	TRBV2	11	.	TGTGCCAGCGGTCTTATGGAGACCCAGTACTTC	CASGLMETQYF
TRBJ1-1	.	TRBV7-3	15	.	TGTGCCAGCAGCTTAGAATCCATCGTAGGAACTGAAGCTTTCTTT	CASSLESIVGTEAFF
TRBJ2-1	once	TRBV5-6	18	.	TGTGCCAGCAGCTTGGGTATCGGACAGCCAAACCCCTACAATGAGCAGTTCTTC	CASSLGIGQPNPYNEQFF
TRBJ2-5	.	TRBV29-1	13	.	TGCAGCGTTGGGTACGGAGGGCGGGAGACCCAGTACTTC	CSVGYGGRETQYF
TRBJ2-3	.	TRBV10-3	13	.	TGTGCCATCAGACTAACTAGCACAGATACGCAGTATTTT	CAIRLTSTDTQYF